Shown below are 12 T cell receptor beta chains from a single sample sequenced in a study of T cells of healthy individuals. TCRdb processed the 5' RACE reads anew with MiXCR; each CDR3 protein has one entry. The sample has about 60,000 distinct CDR3 sequences; roughly 17% are singletons. Receptor source: a human donor in good health.

As for this clonotype: A much bigger clone sits one base away, suggesting this may be a read error. The V gene is TRBV20-1, the J gene TRBJ2-7, with 8 bases aligning to TRBD2. Looked up from germline, CDR1 is DFQATT and CDR2 is SNEGSKA (reference sequence). The CDR3 spans 13 residues. Trimming took 4 bases from V and 6 from J; bases not matched to a gene: 8. The CDR3 bases are TGCAGTGCTACCCGAGCGGGGGTGGGCGAGCAGTACTTC. This gives the protein CSATRAGVGEQYF.

The chain uses TRBV11-2 and TRBJ2-5, with a weak D call TRBD2 (6 bases). Germline assignment: CDR1 SGHAT and CDR2 FQNNGV. Trimming left V 8 bases short and J 5 bases short, with 18 bases between. The CDR3 is made up of 14 amino acids. The CDR3 protein is CASCDSGPRETQYF. CDR3 DNA: TGTGCCAGCTGCGATAGCGGCCCACGGGAGACCCAGTACTTC.

This clonotype has a handful of counts. This chain links TRBV12-3 or TRBV12-4 with TRBJ2-3, with D hard to call. The CDR3 is 14 residues long. The ends were cut back, 4 bases at V and 0 bases at J, with 8 bases in the middle. Here the CDR3 DNA reads TGTGCCAGCAGTTGGGCTAGAAGCACAGATACGCAGTATTTT. Translation: CASSWARSTDTQYF.

The gene calls are TRBV14 and TRBJ2-5; 9 bases line up with TRBD2. CDR1 and CDR2 from the germline V gene are SGHDN and FVKESK. The CDR3 covers 15 residues. Germline trimming cut 4 bases from V and 2 bases from J; bases unmatched to any gene: 5. CDR3 protein: CASSRSLAGQETQYF. For the CDR3, the DNA is TGTGCCAGCAGCCGCAGTCTAGCGGGGCAAGAGACCCAGTACTTC.

This clonotype was counted many times. The chain couples TRBV9 to TRBJ2-1; D is perhaps TRBD1 or TRBD2 (5 bases each). This CDR3 has 14 residues. The V and J ends lost 0 bases and 5 bases respectively, with 9 bases between them. The germline V gene encodes CDR1 SGDLS and CDR2 YYNGEE. The CDR3 sequence: CASSVAGLDNEQFF. The CDR3 DNA is TGTGCCAGCAGCGTAGCGGGGCTTGACAATGAGCAGTTCTTC.

This clonotype was seen at least ten times. This chain links TRBV20-1 with TRBJ2-5; TRBD2 matches 8 bases. This CDR3 region has 14 residues. Germline V CDR1 and CDR2: DFQATT, SNEGSKA (reference sequence). V trimming: 6 bases; J trimming: 1 base; junction bases outside the gene matches: 7. The CDR3 spells CSATATSGQETQYF. DNA for the CDR3: TGCAGTGCAACTGCTACTAGCGGCCAAGAGACCCAGTACTTC.

This clonotype was detected a few times. One end of the junction does not line up with germline, which may come from a read error. The rearrangement uses TRBV6-1 and TRBJ1-5; D perhaps matches TRBD1 (6 bases). The germline CDR1 and CDR2 sequences are MNHNS and SASEGT. The CDR3 spans 14 residues. CDR3 region: CASSEIGGKQPQHF. The CDR3 coding sequence is TGTGCCAGCAGTGAAATCGGGGGCAAACAGCCCCAGCATTTT.

This clonotype was recorded many times. The chain carries TRBV6-4 and TRBJ2-2, with 11 bases matching TRBD1. There are 16 residues in the CDR3. Germline loops: CDR1 MRHNA, CDR2 SNTAGT. V shed 0 bases, J shed 6 bases, and the junction held 3 bases outside the gene matches. CDR3 nucleotides: TGTGCCAGCAGTGACTCCCCGGGACAGGGGGCCGGGGAGCTGTTTTTT. Translation: CASSDSPGQGAGELFF.

This clonotype has a count of ten or more. The gene calls are TRBV20-1 and TRBJ1-5; D is undetermined. Germline V lookup: CDR1 DFQATT, CDR2 SNEGSKA (reference sequence). V was trimmed by 4 bases and J by 0 bases, leaving 7 bases between them. The CDR3 is 13 amino acids. The CDR3 region is CSAKGPSNQPQHF. CDR3 bases: TGCAGTGCTAAAGGTCCTAGCAATCAGCCCCAGCATTTT.

This clonotype was counted at least ten times. V usage is TRBV27 and J usage is TRBJ2-1, with 11 bases aligning to TRBD2. With V trimmed by 2 bases and J by 8 bases, 2 bases remained unmatched. The CDR3 loop spans 14 amino acids. The germline V gene encodes CDR1 MNHEY and CDR2 SMNVEV (reference sequence). The DNA for the CDR3 is TGTGCCAGCAGTTTAGTGGGACTAGCGGATGAGCAGTTCTTC. Translating gives CASSLVGLADEQFF.

This clonotype was counted ten times or more. This sequence joins TRBV27 and TRBJ2-1, with D possibly being TRBD1 (6 bases). The CDR3 sequence is 15 residues long. V lost 3 bases, J lost 9 bases, and 18 bases lay in between. Germline values: CDR1 MNHEY, CDR2 SMNVEV (reference sequence). Here the CDR3 DNA reads TGTGCCAGCAGTTTGGCCAGGGGTCCATCCGGTGAGCAGTTCTTC. Its translation is CASSLARGPSGEQFF.

In its sample, this clonotype was seen many times. The chain links TRBV5-1 to TRBJ2-7; 15 bases fit TRBD2. The V segment lost 4 bases and the J segment 2 bases; nucleotides outside the gene matches: 10. This CDR3 comprises 18 residues. Germline values: CDR1 SGHRS, CDR2 YFSETQ. The CDR3 region has the DNA TGCGCCAGCAGCCCGTCCGGGACTAGCGGGGGGCGCCCCTACGAGCAGTACTTC. It translates to CASSPSGTSGGRPYEQYF.